Listed below are T cell receptor beta chains from one sample, sequenced in a study of early T cells in non-severe SARS-CoV-2 infection. MiXCR, run by TCRdb on the 5' RACE reads, gives a single entry per CDR3 protein. The profile shows about 35,000 distinct CDR3 sequences, 5.8% of them singletons. Sequenced material: whole blood. These receptors were obtained from an adult who was a healthcare worker with PCR-confirmed SARS-CoV-2 infection or an uninfected control (not recorded which). Each CDR3 is given with its conserved first and last residue.

V | length | CDR3
TRBV27 | 17 | CASSPGTSGGATGELFF
TRBV11-2 | 13 | CASSLVAPYEQYF
TRBV9 | 11 | CASSTGTGQFF
TRBV3-1 | 16 | CASSQDGAGKDTEAFF
TRBV29-1 | 12 | CSVENSINEQFF
TRBV24-1 | 16 | CATSDDSGPSTDTQYF
TRBV2 | 14 | CASSATGGTDTQYF
TRBV5-6 | 12 | CASSLVVDTQYF
TRBV6-6 | 14 | CASSLPDRRSGYTF
TRBV5-4 | 13 | CASSLGPNNEQFF
TRBV3-1 | 15 | CASSQAATGAYIQYF
TRBV7-6 | 12 | CASRGASYEQYF
TRBV19 | 13 | CASSTQRDYGYTF
TRBV2 | 14 | CASTPTGSSYEQYF
TRBV5-4 | 14 | CASSLSGSGNTIYF
TRBV10-1 | 13 | CASGASNTGELFF
TRBV20-1 | 14 | CSARVRDRDTEAFF
TRBV7-9 | 14 | CASSLIPGKEKLFF
TRBV5-1 | 14 | CASSLGENTGELFF
TRBV18 | 15 | CASSRAGLRTGELFF
TRBV5-1 | 15 | CASSFNGQGAGELFF
TRBV3-1 | 15 | CASSQGGQPQQPQHF
TRBV29-1 | 15 | CSVERSGGTSDEQYF
TRBV10-3 | 15 | CAISRGDSRGGEQYF
TRBV4-2 | 15 | CASSQGSAGVAEQFF
TRBV7-6 | 14 | CASSLPSGTDTQYF
TRBV7-2 | 19 | CASSVPSRVGPLAKNIQYF
TRBV20-1 | 14 | CSASKAGGRYEQYF
TRBV11-2 | 16 | CASRNLKAGVKETQYF
TRBV28 | 15 | CASSFGSRERGEQYF
TRBV10-1 | 12 | CASSGPHGKLFF
TRBV5-1 | 15 | CASSLRAGRTDTQYF
TRBV9 | 13 | CASSVEGAATQYF
TRBV5-1 | 17 | CASSSYSSGSNTGELFF
TRBV10-2 | 13 | CASSGQGREKLFF
TRBV6-1 | 10 | CASRDYEQYF
TRBV7-6 | 14 | CASSIRTVDSPLHF
TRBV9 | 14 | CASSGDRGHTEAFF
TRBV7-8 | 16 | CASSPDGRTENYGYTF
TRBV7-2 | 12 | CASRGGTYEQYF
TRBV9 | 14 | CASSLAGVAGELFF
TRBV20-1 | 13 | CSAERQGPYGYTF
TRBV20-1 | 17 | CSASPRASGIGTYEQYF
TRBV7-8 | 17 | CASSHTVGTGYDNEQFF
TRBV7-9 | 19 | CASSPGLAGVSKRGNEQFF
TRBV30 | 13 | CAWRGTGDTEAFF
TRBV5-1 | 17 | CASSLVPSGGAGYEQYF
TRBV14 | 13 | CASSQVDRNIQYF
TRBV11-3 | 17 | CASSLGYRGRPTDTQYF
TRBV6-6 | 16 | CASTDPPGTGVLEAFF
TRBV29-1 | 11 | CSVVRGDTQYF
TRBV6-2/TRBV6-3 | 14 | CASSATGPSYEQYF
TRBV6-5 | 16 | CASRPASGSSYNEQFF
TRBV3-1 | 17 | CASSPLLKVGGANVLTF